This T cell receptor beta chain was observed in a study of siplizumab effects on memory and regulatory T cells (dated by TCRdb to about 2019). With respect to the entire study: The study looked at the effect of siplizumab, an anti-CD2 antibody, on alloreactive T-cell subsets in allogeneic mixed lymphocyte reactions made from human PBMCs.

Sorted unstimulated T cells and proliferating T cells recovered from mixed lymphocyte reactions underwent TCRbeta CDR3 sequencing. Fresh whole blood from some ten HLA-typed healthy donors was used as the source from which PBMCs were isolated. To map where alloreactive clones came from, CD4+ non-regulatory T cells in the unstimulated state were FACS-sorted. Paper-wide results and their limitations: Of the alloreactive CD4+ clones that could be mapped, the Treg-derived share averaged around 70% with siplizumab compared with 25% to 30% in control reactions. Because sequences below about 10^-5 frequency were poorly captured, only a minor fraction of alloreactive clones could be mapped to unstimulated subsets. Siplizumab significantly lowered the cumulative frequency of alloreactive sequences that could be traced to unstimulated CD4+ memory T cells. A naive or memory phenotype could not be assigned to roughly 80-95% of proliferating CD4+ or CD8+ clones. No functional confirmation was obtained for the suppressive function of proliferating Tregs from siplizumab cultures. Compared with memory T cells, unstimulated naive T cells appeared more diverse, and naive cells seemed to make a substantial contribution to the alloresponse.

A note on this clone: It has no known antigen specificity. Base qualities were left out, and no much larger clone turns up one base away.

At the junction V is shortened by 5 bases and J by 7 bases, with 18 bases in between. The germline V gene (reference sequence) specifies SEHNR as CDR1 and FQNEAQ as CDR2. The CDR3 has 15 amino acids, counting the end cysteine and phenylalanine. Only the CDR3 DNA is retained, 45 bases long and in frame from the first base. Library preparation employed the immunoSEQ multiplex PCR assay. Approximately 93,000 TCR templates per sample were assayed by the deep sequencing platform. Genomic DNA extracted from sorted T cells was used for TCRbeta CDR3 sequencing. The study's processing was this. Clonal analysis of TCRbeta CDR3 data was done in the R programming language. Alloreactive CD4+ and CD8+ clones were identified by comparing unstimulated samples to CFSE-low samples taken after the reaction. Alloreactive CD4+ clones were assigned to regulatory or non-regulatory origin by matching sequences to sorted unstimulated Treg and non-Treg repertoires. TCRdb's version of the immuneACCESS table is confined to in-frame rearrangements and falls short of the full clone set. An unresolved V gene accounts for under half of the shortfall where checked; the remainder is of unknown origin. The V and J calls and clone size come from that table; D and trimming were worked out from the DNA. The sample table lists roughly 93,000 clones, roughly 94% of them with a count of one. The ten largest clones capture roughly 1.3% of the sample.

Sequencing was carried out using non-Treg CD4+ T cells sorted from blood. The cell subset or site label, as the study defines it: FACS-sorted unstimulated CD4+ non-regulatory T cells. This receptor chain uses TRBV7-9 and TRBJ2-1; TRBD2 is a weak D gene call, 6 bases matching. This clonotype was obtained from a human donor in good health. The CDR3 protein is CASSDRSRGRNEQFF. The DNA reads TGTGCCAGCAGCGACCGATCCCGGGGGAGGAATGAGCAGTTCTTC.